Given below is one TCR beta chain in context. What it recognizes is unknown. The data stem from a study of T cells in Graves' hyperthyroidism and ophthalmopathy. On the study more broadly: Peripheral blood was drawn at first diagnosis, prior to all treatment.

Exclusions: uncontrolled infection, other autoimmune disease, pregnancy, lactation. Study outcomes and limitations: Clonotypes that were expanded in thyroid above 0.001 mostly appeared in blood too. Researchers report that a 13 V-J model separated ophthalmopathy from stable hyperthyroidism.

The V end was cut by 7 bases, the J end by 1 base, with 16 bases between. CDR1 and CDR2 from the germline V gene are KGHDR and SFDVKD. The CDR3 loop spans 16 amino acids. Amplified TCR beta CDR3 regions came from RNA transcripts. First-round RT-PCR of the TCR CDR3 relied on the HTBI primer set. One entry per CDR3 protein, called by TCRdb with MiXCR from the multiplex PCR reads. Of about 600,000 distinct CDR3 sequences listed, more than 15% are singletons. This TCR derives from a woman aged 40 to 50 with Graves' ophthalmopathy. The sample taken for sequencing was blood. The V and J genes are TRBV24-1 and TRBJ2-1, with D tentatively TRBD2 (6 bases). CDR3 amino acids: CATSGPGGTSYNEQFF. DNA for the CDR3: TGTGCCACCAGCGGCCCGGGCGGGACGTCCTACAATGAGCAGTTCTTC.